This T cell receptor beta chain was documented in a study of T cell responses to AZD1222 COVID-19 vaccine. Repertoires were generated with immunoSEQ multiplex PCR, while TCRdb's copy carries only in-frame clones and drops some. Among 130,000 to 150,000 clones listed, approximately 89% were seen once. Germline V gene sequence: CDR1 ENHRY, CDR2 SYGVKD. V lost 3 bases, J lost 6 bases, and 6 bases stayed unmatched. The CDR3 totals 15 residues. This clone showed up just once. Its antigen is currently unknown. Findings of the study overall: Among the donors, most were white British and more were female, and clonal diversity was possibly underestimated. Repertoire collection took place solely once the T cell response had peaked. The reported proportion of spike-specific TCRs targeting unmutated variant regions was nearly half.

This clonotype originated in an adult who received the AZD1222 COVID-19 vaccine. The sample consisted of peripheral blood, taken 28 days after the second AZD1222 dose. This rearrangement joins TRBV10-3 to TRBJ2-7; 12 nucleotides line up with TRBD2. CDR3 protein: CAISEVLAGGAEQYF. In DNA form, the CDR3 reads TGTGCCATCAGTGAAGTCCTAGCGGGAGGGGCCGAGCAGTACTTC.